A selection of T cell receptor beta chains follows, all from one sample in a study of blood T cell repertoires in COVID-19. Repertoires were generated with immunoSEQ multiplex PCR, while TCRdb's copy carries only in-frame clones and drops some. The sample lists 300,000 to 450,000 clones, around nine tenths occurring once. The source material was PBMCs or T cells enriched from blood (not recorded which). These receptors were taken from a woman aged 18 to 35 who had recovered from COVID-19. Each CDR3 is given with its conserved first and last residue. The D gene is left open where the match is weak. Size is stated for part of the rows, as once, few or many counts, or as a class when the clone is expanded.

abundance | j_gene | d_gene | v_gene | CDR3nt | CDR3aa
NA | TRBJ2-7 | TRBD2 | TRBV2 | TGTGCCAGCACCGAACGGGCGGGGGGGGCCTACGAGCAGTACTTC | CASTERAGGAYEQYF
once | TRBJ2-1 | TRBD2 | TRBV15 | TGTGCCACCAGCCAGCGGGGGGGCCGCGATGAGCAGTTCTTC | CATSQRGGRDEQFF
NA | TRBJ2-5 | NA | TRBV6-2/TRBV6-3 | TGTGCCAGCAGTCGCTATCAAGAGACCCAGTACTTC | CASSRYQETQYF
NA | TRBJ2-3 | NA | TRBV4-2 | TGTGCCAGCAGCCAAGAAGGAAGGCGGAGGGGAGTAGATACGCAGTATTTT | CASSQEGRRRGVDTQYF
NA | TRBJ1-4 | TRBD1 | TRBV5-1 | TGCGCCAGCAGCACCGGAGAACAGGGGACTGAAAAACTGTTTTTT | CASSTGEQGTEKLFF
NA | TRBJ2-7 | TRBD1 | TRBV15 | TGTGCCACCAGCAGGGGACAGGGGCCGACCTACGAGCAGTACTTC | CATSRGQGPTYEQYF
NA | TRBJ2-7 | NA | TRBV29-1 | TGCAGCGTTTTCCCAGTGCGCGGCCCCTACGAGCAGTACTTC | CSVFPVRGPYEQYF
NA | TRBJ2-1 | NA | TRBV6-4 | TGTGCCAGCAGTGACTCTTCCCTTAGCTCCTACAATGAGCAGTTCTTC | CASSDSSLSSYNEQFF
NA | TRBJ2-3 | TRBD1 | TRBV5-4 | TGTGCCAGCAGCCACAGGGGATGGACAGATACGCAGTATTTT | CASSHRGWTDTQYF
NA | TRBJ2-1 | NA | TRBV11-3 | TGTGCCAGCAGCCTTACAGGGAACAATGAGCAGTTCTTC | CASSLTGNNEQFF
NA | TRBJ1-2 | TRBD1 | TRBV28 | TGTGCCAGCAGGACGCGACAGGGGGCATGGTATGGCTACACCTTC | CASRTRQGAWYGYTF
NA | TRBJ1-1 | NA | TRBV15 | TGTGCCACCAGCAGAGATGGGAGTTTTAACACTGAAGCTTTCTTT | CATSRDGSFNTEAFF
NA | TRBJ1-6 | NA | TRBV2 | TGTGCCAGCAGTGAAGCGGAGGTTTCACCCCTCCACTTT | CASSEAEVSPLHF
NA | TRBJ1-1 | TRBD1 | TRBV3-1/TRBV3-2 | TGTGCCAGCACCCCCGGACAGGGGAGCACTGAAGCTTTCTTT | CASTPGQGSTEAFF
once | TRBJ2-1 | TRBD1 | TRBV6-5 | TGTGCCAGCAGTTACTCCGGACAGGGGGCGGTTGAGCAGTTCTTC | CASSYSGQGAVEQFF